The 30 T cell receptor beta chains below all came from one sample that was sequenced in a study of CD8 T cells in ankylosing spondylitis. Using its own MiXCR run on the 5' RACE reads, TCRdb lists one record per CDR3 protein. The sample has 340,000 or so distinct CDR3 sequences, approximately 15% seen once. Material for sequencing was blood, either unsorted or a sorted T cell fraction (not recorded which). The receptors derive from a male donor with ankylosing spondylitis or in good health (not recorded which).

The chain links TRBV11-2 to TRBJ2-7; D is unclear. CDR1 and CDR2 from the germline V gene are SGHAT and FQNNGV. Trimming removed 4 bases at V and 6 bases at J, with 10 bases between. There are 12 residues in the CDR3. DNA of the CDR3: TGTGCCAGCAGCTATAAAATCTCCGAGCAGTACTTC. Its translation is CASSYKISEQYF.

This clonotype was detected a few times. The chain combines TRBV15 with TRBJ2-3, with D possibly being TRBD1 or TRBD2 (6 bases each). Deletions cut 3 bases from V and 4 bases from J, with 14 bases between. Germline V gene sequence: CDR1 LNHNV, CDR2 YYDKDF (reference sequence). There are 15 residues in the CDR3. In nucleotides, the CDR3 is TGTGCCACCAGCAGGTCTCGGGGGCCAGCAGATACGCAGTATTTT. Amino acids: CATSRSRGPADTQYF.

This clonotype was seen a few times. This chain connects TRBV7-9 to TRBJ2-7; D perhaps matches TRBD1 (5 bases). This CDR3 has 14 amino acids. Trimming pared 1 base from V and 2 bases from J, leaving 9 bases between. The germline CDR1 and CDR2 sequences are SEHNR and FQNEAQ (reference sequence). In DNA, the CDR3 is TGTGCCAGCAGCTTAGTACAGGAGACCTACGAGCAGTACTTC. Residues: CASSLVQETYEQYF.

This clonotype has more than one count but fewer than ten. CDR3: CSVERARGPYEQYF. CDR3 nucleotide sequence: TGCAGCGTTGAAAGGGCCAGGGGTCCCTACGAGCAGTACTTC. The rearrangement links TRBV29-1 to TRBJ2-7; possibly TRBD1 for D (6 bases). The CDR3 contains 14 residues. CDR1 and CDR2 (germline): SQVTM, ANQGSEA. Trimming cost V 2 bases and J 2 bases, with 13 bases left between them.

The chain employs TRBV4-1 and TRBJ2-5, with D unclear. V was shortened by 4 bases and J by 3 bases, with 12 bases between the two germline ends. Looked up from germline, CDR1 is MGHRA and CDR2 is YSYEKL. The CDR3 extends over 14 amino acids. The CDR3 DNA reads as TGCGCCAGCAGCCCGGGCCCGACGGAAGAGACCCAGTACTTC. The encoded protein is CASSPGPTEETQYF.

Regarding this clonotype: This may be a read error, as it is one base from a much larger clone. The chain recombines TRBV10-3 with TRBJ2-1; 15 nucleotides line up with TRBD2. Germline CDR1 reads ENHRY; CDR2 reads SYGVKD. Trimming at V came to 10 bases and at J to 5 bases, leaving 6 bases not matched to a gene. This CDR3 region has 15 residues. The CDR3 reads CASGTSGGTNNEQFF. The CDR3 nucleotides are TGTGCCAGCGGGACTAGCGGGGGGACCAACAATGAGCAGTTCTTC.

A few counts support this clonotype. The chain links TRBV4-2 to TRBJ1-1, with 9 bases lining up with TRBD1. J gave up 5 bases and V 4 bases, and 11 bases lay outside the gene matches. Germline-derived CDR1 and CDR2 are LGHNA and YNFKEQ. The CDR3 length is 16 residues. Here the CDR3 reads CASSRRPGQGGTEAFF. DNA for the CDR3: TGTGCCAGCAGCCGACGGCCGGGACAGGGAGGGACTGAAGCTTTCTTT.

In its sample, this clonotype was seen many times. The genes are TRBV4-2 and TRBJ2-1; D not certain. CDR3 length: 13 amino acids. Germline CDR1 and CDR2: LGHNA and YNFKEQ. The germline V and J ends were trimmed by 0 bases and 0 bases, with 0 bases remaining between them. The CDR3 spells CASSQDSYNEQFF. The DNA for the CDR3 is TGTGCCAGCAGCCAAGACTCCTACAATGAGCAGTTCTTC.

This clonotype was picked up a small number of times. The genes are TRBV20-1 and TRBJ2-1, with a possible D match to TRBD2 (5 bases). V lost 0 bases and J 14 bases, leaving 20 bases between the germline ends. There are 14 residues in the CDR3. In germline, CDR1 is DFQATT, CDR2 SNEGSKA (reference sequence). The DNA of the CDR3 is TGCAGTGCTAGAGATGGGAGCGAAGGGCTGGTAGAGTTCTTC. This codes for CSARDGSEGLVEFF.

Many counts were recorded for this clonotype. This chain's CDR3 is CASSQDIGSGYTF. Here the CDR3 DNA reads TGCGCCAGCAGCCAAGATATAGGGAGTGGCTACACCTTC. The chain combines TRBV4-1 with TRBJ1-2; D unclear. Germline CDR1 reads MGHRA; CDR2 reads YSYEKL. This CDR3 spans 13 amino acids. Trimming cost V 0 bases and J 7 bases, with 9 bases left between them.

The V and J genes are TRBV10-2 and TRBJ2-1; 12 bases agree with TRBD2. With V trimmed by 6 bases and J by 7 bases, 7 bases remained unmatched. Per the germline V gene, CDR1 is WSHSY and CDR2 is SAAADI. The CDR3 contains 15 residues. Here the CDR3 DNA reads TGCGCCAGCAGGACTAGCGGGGGCGGGGGGAATGAGCAGTTCTTC. It yields the protein CASRTSGGGGNEQFF.

This clonotype was seen many times. V gene TRBV5-1 combines with J gene TRBJ1-1; D is undetermined. CDR1 is SGHRS and CDR2 is YFSETQ in the germline V gene. The CDR3 has 15 amino acids. Trimming pared 1 base from V and 0 bases from J, leaving 10 bases between. CDR3 DNA sequence: TGCGCCAGCAGCTTGAAGGCGATCATGAACACTGAAGCTTTCTTT. This gives the protein CASSLKAIMNTEAFF. The whole variable domain, remainder taken from reference TRBV5-1 and TRBJ1-1, is KAGVTQTPRYLIKTRGQQVTLSCSPISGHRSVSWYQQTPGQGLQFLFEYFSETQRNKGNFPGRFSGRQFSNSRSEMNVSTLELGDSALYLCASSLKAIMNTEAFFGQGTRLTVV.

This chain uses TRBV12-3 or TRBV12-4 with TRBJ2-2; D perhaps matches TRBD2 (6 bases). This CDR3 comprises 15 residues. Between the trimmed V and J ends, which lost 6 bases and 0 bases, there was a span of 11 bases. The CDR3 sequence is CASSPGSANTGELFF. As DNA, the CDR3 is TGTGCCAGCAGCCCCGGGAGCGCGAACACCGGGGAGCTGTTTTTT.

This clonotype was seen repeatedly, ten times or more. The chain combines TRBV10-3 with TRBJ2-1, with 8 bases that match TRBD1. Germline V CDR1 and CDR2: ENHRY, SYGVKD. The ends lost 8 bases at V and 7 bases at J; junction bases unmatched: 7. This CDR3 contains 13 residues. The CDR3 DNA sequence: TGTGCCATCGGACAGGGTAGAATTAATGAGCAGTTCTTC. Translated: CAIGQGRINEQFF.

This rearrangement joins TRBV20-1 to TRBJ2-7; TRBD2 agrees at 9 bases. Unmatched junction bases numbered 10, after V lost 5 bases and J lost 2 bases. The CDR3 totals 15 residues. Germline values: CDR1 DFQATT, CDR2 SNEGSKA (reference sequence). In DNA, the CDR3 is TGCAGTGCTCTACATAGCGGGAGCCGTACCTACGAGCAGTACTTC. Translating it yields CSALHSGSRTYEQYF.

This clonotype was observed at least ten times. V is TRBV20-1 and J is TRBJ2-1; the match to TRBD2 covers 9 bases. This CDR3 region has 14 residues. CDR1 is DFQATT, CDR2 SNEGSKA, per germline (reference sequence). V was pared by 3 bases and J by 7 bases, with 7 bases of the junction left unmatched. The CDR3 loop reads CSASEGSGGNEQFF. The CDR3 nucleotides read TGCAGTGCTAGTGAGGGTAGCGGGGGTAATGAGCAGTTCTTC.

The J gene is TRBJ1-5, the V gene TRBV5-5; no reliable D call. V gave up 0 bases and J gave up 1 base, with 11 bases separating them. CDR3 length: 16 residues. Germline assignment: CDR1 SGHKS and CDR2 YYEKEE (reference sequence). The CDR3 bases are TGTGCCAGCAGCTTGGTAGGCGCCGGCAGCAATCAGCCCCAGCATTTT. This codes for CASSLVGAGSNQPQHF.

The chain combines TRBV6-1 with TRBJ2-5; D possibly matches TRBD1 or TRBD2 (7 bases each). CDR3 length: 13 amino acids. Germline V lookup: CDR1 MNHNS, CDR2 SASEGT. Between the trimmed V and J ends, which lost 3 bases and 5 bases, there was a span of 10 bases. The CDR3 here is CASSEQGGETQYF. The DNA for the CDR3 is TGTGCCAGCAGTGAGCAGGGGGGGGAGACCCAGTACTTC.

CDR3 protein: CASRADTQYF. CDR3 bases: TGTGCCAGCCGTGCAGATACGCAGTATTTT. The rearrangement links TRBV11-2 to TRBJ2-3; D is unresolved. Germline V gene sequence: CDR1 SGHAT, CDR2 FQNNGV. Trimming left V 8 bases short and J 4 bases short, with 4 bases between. This CDR3 is 10 amino acids long.

The rearrangement links TRBV6-1 to TRBJ2-5; 7 nucleotides agree with TRBD2. Germline values: CDR1 MNHNS, CDR2 SASEGT. CDR3 length equals 14 residues. V lost 5 bases and J lost 3; bases outside the gene matches: 6. CDR3: CASSTRTRKETQYF. CDR3 bases: TGTGCCAGCAGTACCCGGACTAGAAAAGAGACCCAGTACTTC.

V usage is TRBV20-1 and J usage is TRBJ2-5; 8 nucleotides align to TRBD2. Germline CDR1 reads DFQATT; CDR2 reads SNEGSKA (reference sequence). There are 15 residues in the CDR3. V lost 6 bases to trimming and J lost 2 bases; unmatched junction nucleotides: 11. CDR3 protein: CSAAAGTSVQETQYF. CDR3 coding DNA: TGCAGTGCCGCTGCAGGGACTAGTGTACAAGAGACCCAGTACTTC.

This chain joins TRBV19 and TRBJ1-4; 8 bases are shared with TRBD1. Germline V gene sequence: CDR1 LNHDA, CDR2 SQIVND (reference sequence). V lost 5 bases, J lost 3 bases, and 2 bases stayed unmatched. The CDR3 totals 14 residues. CDR3 amino acids: CASSSRGPNEKLFF. The CDR3 nucleotides read TGTGCCAGTAGTTCCAGGGGGCCTAATGAAAAACTGTTTTTT.

Only a few counts were recorded for this clonotype. The rearrangement links TRBV27 to TRBJ2-2; 8 nucleotides align to TRBD2. The CDR3 length is 15 residues. Germline V gene data show CDR1 as MNHEY and CDR2 as SMNVEV (reference sequence). The trim removed 10 bases at V and 4 bases at J, leaving 11 bases unmatched. This CDR3 is CATAVGTSVTGELFF. CDR3 DNA: TGTGCCACCGCAGTAGGGACTAGTGTCACCGGGGAGCTGTTTTTT.

The chain employs TRBV19 and TRBJ1-1; D remains unclear. The CDR3 consists of 14 residues. V gave up 2 bases and J gave up 1 base, with 8 bases separating them. Germline CDR1 reads LNHDA; CDR2 reads SQIVND (reference sequence). CDR3 amino acids: CASSITGQNTEAFF. The DNA of the CDR3 is TGTGCCAGTAGTATAACGGGCCAGAACACTGAAGCTTTCTTT. Full variable domain (rest looked up from reference TRBV19 and TRBJ1-1): DGGITQSPKYLFRKEGQNVTLSCEQNLNHDAMYWYRQDPGQGLRLIYYSQIVNDFQKGDIAEGYSVSREKKESFPLTVTSAQKNPTAFYLCASSITGQNTEAFFGQGTRLTVV.

This chain links TRBV7-6 with TRBJ1-5; the D is unclear. Germline V lookup: CDR1 SGHVS, CDR2 FNYEAQ. V lost 2 bases, J lost 6 bases, and 8 bases lay in between. The CDR3 totals 13 residues. This CDR3 is CASSLYRGQPQHF. DNA for the CDR3: TGTGCCAGCAGCTTATATCGGGGTCAGCCCCAGCATTTT.

This clonotype was observed many times. The chain joins TRBV20-1 to TRBJ1-1; perhaps TRBD1 as D (6 bases). Germline CDR1 reads DFQATT; CDR2 reads SNEGSKA (reference sequence). The CDR3 is made up of 14 amino acids. The V end was cut by 2 bases, the J end by 1 base, with 11 bases between. In DNA form, the CDR3 reads TGCAGTGCTAGAAGGGGGGCAGAGAACACTGAAGCTTTCTTT. It specifies CSARRGAENTEAFF.

This clonotype has more than one count but fewer than ten. The chain joins TRBV27 to TRBJ2-2; D not resolved. CDR1 is MNHEY and CDR2 is SMNVEV in the germline V gene (reference sequence). The CDR3 spans 14 residues. Trimming took off 4 bases at V and 3 bases at J, with 9 bases between the two ends. This chain's CDR3 is CASSSPSYTGELFF. The CDR3, as DNA: TGTGCCAGCAGTTCTCCCTCCTACACCGGGGAGCTGTTTTTT.

This clonotype was observed a few times. The rearrangement joins TRBV7-2 to TRBJ2-2; the D gene could be TRBD1 or TRBD2 (5 bases each). The germline V gene encodes CDR1 SGHTA and CDR2 FQGNSA. V was clipped by 5 bases and J by 10 bases, with 14 bases between them. CDR3 length equals 13 residues. The CDR3 loop reads CASSPGSHVELFF. The CDR3 nucleotides read TGTGCCAGCAGCCCAGGGAGTCATGTGGAGCTGTTTTTT.

V is TRBV3-1 and J is TRBJ1-1; 7 bases match TRBD1. V lost 1 base to trimming and J lost 5 bases; unmatched junction nucleotides: 7. In germline, CDR1 is LGHDT, CDR2 YNNKEL (reference sequence). There are 15 residues in the CDR3. CDR3 amino acids: CASSQGQGGWTEAFF. For the CDR3, the DNA is TGTGCCAGCAGCCAAGGACAGGGTGGGTGGACTGAAGCTTTCTTT.

The chain carries TRBV28 and TRBJ1-1; no clear D gene. The CDR3 runs 11 residues. V shed 2 bases and J shed 11 bases, with 9 bases lying between them. Germline CDR1 and CDR2: MDHEN and SYDVKM. The CDR3 loop reads CASSLAGGAFF. The CDR3 DNA is TGTGCCAGCAGTTTAGCGGGTGGTGCTTTCTTT.